Listed below are T cell receptor beta chains from one sample, sequenced in a study of shared clonotypes between healthy human individuals. Profiled with immunoSEQ multiplex PCR; TCRdb holds only in-frame clones, not every one. The sample yields approximately 1.5 million clones, 95% to 99% seen once. Sequencing was carried out using naive CD4+ T cells sorted from blood. The receptors here all came from a man in his thirties or forties in good health. CDR3s leave out the opening cysteine and the closing phenylalanine or tryptophan. A D gene is named only where the DNA matches it firmly.

>TRBJ2-7|TRBV19|TRBD2
ASSRLAGRYEQY
>TRBJ1-2|TRBV9|-
ASSVAGGHSYGYT
>TRBJ2-3|TRBV5-4|TRBD1
ASRRDSPADTQY
>TRBJ2-1|TRBV27|TRBD2
ASSKASGVSYNEQF
>TRBJ2-7|TRBV18|-
ASSPSRSLGEQY
>TRBJ2-1|TRBV20-1|TRBD2
SAITSGEQF
>TRBJ1-5|TRBV6-1|-
ASSEALVGASNQPQH
>TRBJ2-7|TRBV14|-
ASSHIGYEQY
>TRBJ2-5|TRBV5-1|TRBD2
ASTPEGTGGETQY
>TRBJ2-5|TRBV7-2|-
ASNPGRGLQETQY
>TRBJ2-7|TRBV5-5|TRBD2
ASRRTGTSAYEQY
>TRBJ2-1|TRBV28|-
ASGHNEQF
>TRBJ1-2|TRBV4-3|TRBD1
ASGTGLNYGYT
>TRBJ2-1|TRBV15|TRBD2
ATSRGTSGGLGQF
>TRBJ2-7|TRBV28|TRBD1
ASSLMGQGATYEQY
>TRBJ2-5|TRBV5-8|-
ASSLGLGIRTQY
>TRBJ2-1|TRBV27|-
ASSPPTRWALDEQF
>TRBJ2-3|TRBV11-2|-
ASTLTVSTDTQY
>TRBJ2-1|TRBV11-2|TRBD1
ASSLVTRTGGNNEQF
>TRBJ2-1|TRBV7-2|-
ASSLGLVGKF